This passage covers 28 T cell receptor beta chains from one sample sequenced in a study of OX40 agonist ivuxolimab in advanced cancers. The data were produced by immunoSEQ multiplex PCR, yet TCRdb's version contains in-frame clones alone and is incomplete. The sample has tens of thousands of clones, 91% seen once. The starting material was CD4+ or CD8+ T cells sorted from blood, obtained in a trial of the OX40 agonist ivuxolimab. The receptors derive from an adult with an advanced solid tumor such as melanoma, head and neck, liver or kidney cancer.

J is TRBJ2-3 and V is TRBV5-4, with D possibly being TRBD2 (5 bases). The CDR3 sequence is 14 residues long. The V gene lost 2 bases and the J gene lost 0 bases, with 7 bases spanning the gap. CDR1 and CDR2 from the germline V gene are SGHNT and YYREEE (reference sequence). CDR3 residues: CASSLRTSTDTQYF. The CDR3 nucleotides read TGTGCCAGCAGCTTAAGGACTAGCACAGATACGCAGTATTTT. The variable domain in full, with the rest retrieved from reference TRBV5-4 and TRBJ2-3, is ETGVTQSPTHLIKTRGQQVTLRCSSQSGHNTVSWYQQALGQGPQFIFQYYREEENGRGNFPPRFSGLQFPNYSSELNVNALELDDSALYLCASSLRTSTDTQYFGPGTRLTVL.

The chain carries TRBV5-1 and TRBJ2-1; the D gene is possibly TRBD2 (6 bases). CDR3 length: 12 amino acids. Trimming took 3 bases from V and 10 from J, leaving 11 bases between them. Germline CDR1 and CDR2: SGHRS and YFSETQ. This CDR3 is CASSSRDLEQFF. For the CDR3, the DNA is TGCGCCAGCAGCTCCCGGGACTTGGAGCAGTTCTTC.

The gene calls are TRBV7-9 and TRBJ2-2; 8 bases are shared with TRBD1. Germline loops: CDR1 SEHNR, CDR2 FQNEAQ (reference sequence). The CDR3 contains 16 residues. Losses at the gene ends were 0 bases for V and 6 bases for J; bases not matched to a gene: 6. Here the CDR3 DNA reads TGTGCCAGCAGCTTAGCCCGGGACAGGAGACCCGGGGAGCTGTTTTTT. Protein product: CASSLARDRRPGELFF.

This chain uses TRBV7-3 with TRBJ2-3; D is ambiguous. The germline V gene has CDR1 SGHTA and CDR2 FQGTGA. CDR3 length: 15 amino acids. V was shortened by 0 bases and J by 3 bases, with 10 bases between the two germline ends. The DNA for the CDR3 is TGTGCCAGCAGCTTAACCCTGCACCAAACAGATACGCAGTATTTT. Encoded protein: CASSLTLHQTDTQYF.

The chain combines TRBV10-1 with TRBJ2-7, with D perhaps matching TRBD1 or TRBD2 (5 bases each). Germline lookup yields CDR1 WNHNN and CDR2 SYGVQD (reference sequence). The CDR3 has 11 amino acids. V dropped 9 bases and J dropped 1 base, with 7 bases sitting between them. The CDR3 nucleotides are TGCGCCAGGAGGGGTTCCTACGAGCAGTACTTC. Translation gives CARRGSYEQYF.

The rearrangement links TRBV28 to TRBJ2-4, with D hard to call. Per germline, CDR1 MDHEN and CDR2 SYDVKM. V lost 2 bases to trimming and J lost 0 bases, with 11 bases between them. CDR3 length equals 16 residues. CDR3 protein: CASSLIGVLAKNIQYF. CDR3 nucleotide sequence: TGTGCCAGCAGTTTAATAGGAGTACTAGCCAAAAACATTCAGTACTTC.

The V and J genes are TRBV7-3 and TRBJ1-2; TRBD1 matches 7 bases. This CDR3 spans 18 amino acids. V shed 2 bases, J shed 6 bases, and the junction held 18 bases outside the gene matches. CDR1 and CDR2 (germline): SGHTA, FQGTGA. This chain's CDR3 is CASSLVFGQGVFGDGYTF. In nucleotides, the CDR3 is TGTGCCAGCAGCTTAGTTTTCGGGCAGGGGGTCTTTGGTGATGGCTACACCTTC.

The chain employs TRBV10-3 and TRBJ2-7; D gene unclear. CDR1 is ENHRY, CDR2 SYGVKD, per germline. The CDR3 covers 14 residues. V lost 1 base to trimming and J lost 0 bases, with 7 bases between them. CDR3 residues: CAISELGLSYEQYF. The CDR3 nucleotides read TGTGCCATCAGTGAGTTGGGCCTCTCCTACGAGCAGTACTTC.

V gene TRBV15 combines with J gene TRBJ2-5, with D maybe TRBD2 (6 bases). Trimming removed 2 bases at V and 5 bases at J, with 21 bases between. This CDR3 region has 17 residues. Germline loops: CDR1 LNHNV, CDR2 YYDKDF (reference sequence). The CDR3 here is CATSRQIGASVSETQYF. The CDR3, as DNA: TGTGCCACCAGCAGACAAATCGGGGCTAGCGTATCGGAGACCCAGTACTTC.

The chain is built from TRBV28 and TRBJ2-5; 10 positions agree with TRBD2. This CDR3 contains 13 residues. Trimming removed 8 bases from V and 4 bases from J; junction bases left unmatched: 4. Germline V gives CDR1 MDHEN, CDR2 SYDVKM. The CDR3 bases are TGTGCCAGCTTAGCGGGAGGTGGAGAGACCCAGTACTTC. This gives the protein CASLAGGGETQYF.

The rearrangement links TRBV19 to TRBJ2-1; TRBD2 matches at 8 bases. Looked up from germline, CDR1 is LNHDA and CDR2 is SQIVND (reference sequence). The CDR3 has 13 amino acids. V shed 3 bases and J 8 bases; nucleotides not matched to a gene: 3. The CDR3 DNA reads as TGTGCCAGTAGTATTACGGGGGGGTATGAGCAGTTCTTC. Its translation: CASSITGGYEQFF.

The V call is TRBV15, the J call TRBJ1-2, with D possibly matching TRBD1 (5 bases). Deletions cut 5 bases from V and 2 bases from J, with 15 bases between. This CDR3 region has 15 residues. The V gene's germline CDR1 is LNHNV and CDR2 YYDKDF (reference sequence). CDR3: CATSSLLGGNYGYTF. The CDR3 DNA reads TGTGCCACCAGCTCTCTCTTGGGGGGGAACTATGGCTACACCTTC.

The V gene is TRBV7-7, the J gene TRBJ2-2; D perhaps matches TRBD2 (5 bases). The V gene's germline CDR1 is SSHAT and CDR2 FNYEAQ (reference sequence). The CDR3 totals 13 residues. V lost 2 bases and J lost 6, with 7 bases in between. The CDR3 region is CASSLRGSGELFF. The CDR3 nucleotides read TGTGCCAGCAGCTTAAGAGGGTCCGGGGAGCTGTTTTTT.

This chain links TRBV7-2 with TRBJ2-7; D is possibly TRBD2 (5 bases). The length of the CDR3 is 13 residues. The V end lost 5 bases, the J end lost 6 bases, and 14 bases lay between the germline ends. In germline, CDR1 is SGHTA, CDR2 FQGNSA. CDR3 bases: TGTGCCAGCAGCATAACCCGGGGTGGCGAGCAGTACTTC. Translated, it gives CASSITRGGEQYF.

The chain recombines TRBV7-2 with TRBJ2-5; either TRBD1 or TRBD2 may supply D (6 bases each). In germline, CDR1 is SGHTA, CDR2 FQGNSA. With 7 bases removed from V and 4 bases from J, the gap between germline ends came to 16 bases. The CDR3 totals 14 residues. This CDR3 is CASNPQGGTETQYF. The CDR3 bases are TGTGCCAGCAACCCACAGGGAGGAACAGAGACCCAGTACTTC.

This clone was observed a single time. This rearrangement joins TRBV2 to TRBJ2-7, with 10 bases lining up with TRBD1. This CDR3 is 14 amino acids long. Trimming at V came to 4 bases and at J to 2 bases, leaving 2 bases not matched to a gene. The germline V gene has CDR1 SNHLY and CDR2 FYNNEI. The CDR3 loop reads CASSGDRGAYEQYF. The CDR3 coding sequence is TGTGCCAGCAGTGGGGACAGGGGTGCCTACGAGCAGTACTTC.

The V and J genes are TRBV4-3 and TRBJ1-2, with a tentative D call TRBD1 (5 bases). The CDR3 length is 13 residues. CDR1 and CDR2 from the germline V gene are LGHNA and YSLEER. V was trimmed by 4 bases and J by 14 bases, leaving 20 bases between them. The CDR3 coding sequence is TGCGCCAGCAGCCCGCGGGGACGGCCCCTGAAAACCTTC. Residues: CASSPRGRPLKTF.

The chain is built from TRBV28 and TRBJ2-5, with 7 positions matching TRBD1. V trimming: 6 bases; J trimming: 5 bases; junction bases outside the gene matches: 6. CDR1 and CDR2 (germline): MDHEN, SYDVKM. The CDR3 is made up of 13 amino acids. CDR3: CASRAQGWETQYF. The CDR3 DNA sequence: TGTGCCAGCAGAGCACAGGGGTGGGAGACCCAGTACTTC.

The chain couples TRBV29-1 to TRBJ1-1; the D is unclear. Per the germline V gene, CDR1 is SQVTM and CDR2 is ANQGSEA. Between the trimmed V and J ends, which lost 0 bases and 1 base, there was a span of 6 bases. This CDR3 comprises 13 residues. The CDR3 loop is CSVEELGNTEAFF. CDR3 bases: TGCAGCGTTGAAGAGCTGGGGAACACTGAAGCTTTCTTT.

The gene calls are TRBV11-3 and TRBJ2-5, with a possible D match to TRBD2 (5 bases). Deletions cut 5 bases from V and 5 bases from J, with 12 bases between. From germline, CDR1 is SGHNT and CDR2 YENEEA. The CDR3 contains 13 residues. CDR3 DNA: TGTGCCAGCAGCCGCGGGCAGCGGGAGACCCAGTACTTC. Its protein product is CASSRGQRETQYF.

The chain employs TRBV7-9 and TRBJ2-1; TRBD2 matches 9 bases. V shed 3 bases, J shed 5 bases, and the junction held 8 bases outside the gene matches. Germline values: CDR1 SEHNR, CDR2 FQNEAQ (reference sequence). The CDR3 covers 16 residues. CDR3 amino acids: CASSFLSGGTHNEQFF. The CDR3 DNA reads as TGTGCCAGCAGCTTTTTAAGCGGGGGGACCCACAATGAGCAGTTCTTC.

The CDR3, as DNA: TGTGCCACCAGCAGAGGCCTACAAGGGGTAGGGTACGAGCAGTACTTC. Residues: CATSRGLQGVGYEQYF. The rearrangement uses TRBV15 and TRBJ2-7; possible D gene TRBD1, 5 bases. Germline V CDR1 and CDR2: LNHNV, YYDKDF (reference sequence). The CDR3 extends over 16 amino acids. The ends were cut back, 1 base at V and 4 bases at J, with 17 bases in the middle.

This chain's CDR3 is CASSFVRLAGVHSYNEQFF. As DNA, the CDR3 is TGTGCCAGCAGCTTCGTACGACTAGCGGGGGTACACTCCTACAATGAGCAGTTCTTC. The J gene is TRBJ2-1, the V gene TRBV5-8; 12 bases align to TRBD2. The CDR3 is 19 residues long. Germline V gives CDR1 SGHTS, CDR2 YDEGEE. The junction had 9 bases not matched to a gene; V was cut back by 2 bases and J by 0 bases.

The rearrangement links TRBV11-2 to TRBJ2-7; D is unclear. The ends were cut back, 5 bases at V and 0 bases at J, with 14 bases in the middle. The V gene's germline CDR1 is SGHAT and CDR2 FQNNGV. The CDR3 consists of 15 residues. The CDR3 reads CASSLGQQSSYEQYF. The CDR3 region has the DNA TGTGCCAGCAGCCTAGGCCAACAAAGCTCCTACGAGCAGTACTTC.

V is TRBV23-1 and J is TRBJ1-4; D is perhaps TRBD1 (5 bases). TRBV23-1 is an open reading frame, and its role is uncertain. Deletions cut 4 bases from V and 8 bases from J, with 35 bases between. CDR3 length: 21 amino acids. The DNA of the CDR3 is TGCGCCAGCAGTCGAGGTAAAAACCTCTGGGGCCGGGACGACTCCCAAGAAAAACTGTTTTTT. Protein product: CASSRGKNLWGRDDSQEKLFF.

The gene calls are TRBV18 and TRBJ2-3; D unresolved. Trimming left V 4 bases short and J 4 bases short, with 9 bases between. The CDR3 runs 13 residues. The V gene's germline CDR1 is KGHSH and CDR2 LQKENI. The CDR3 coding sequence is TGTGCCAGCTCACTACATGCCGCAGATACGCAGTATTTT. Translated: CASSLHAADTQYF.

The chain carries TRBV27 and TRBJ1-1, with TRBD1 identical over 7 bases. The V segment lost 4 bases and the J segment 1 base; nucleotides outside the gene matches: 6. This CDR3 spans 15 amino acids. From germline, CDR1 is MNHEY and CDR2 SMNVEV (reference sequence). The CDR3 sequence is CASSSGTAGNTEAFF. DNA for the CDR3: TGTGCCAGCAGTTCGGGGACAGCCGGGAACACTGAAGCTTTCTTT.

The chain joins TRBV5-1 to TRBJ1-2, with TRBD1 matching over 8 bases. J gave up 4 bases and V 0 bases, and 5 bases lay outside the gene matches. The CDR3 sequence is 15 residues long. Per the germline V gene, CDR1 is SGHRS and CDR2 is YFSETQ. The CDR3 coding sequence is TGCGCCAGCAGCTTGGTGGCAGGGGGCAGCTATGGCTACACCTTC. As protein: CASSLVAGGSYGYTF.